This T cell receptor beta chain was observed in a study of T cell changes during pregnancy in multiple sclerosis. The germline V gene has CDR1 SGHRS and CDR2 YFSETQ. The CDR3 covers 14 residues. V was clipped by 4 bases and J by 3 bases; unmatched bases: 6. TCRdb's copy holds only in-frame clones and misses some; the assay was immunoSEQ multiplex PCR. The sample consists of about 48,000 clones, 88% of them appearing once. The receptor comes from a female donor with multiple sclerosis, enrolled in a pregnancy study. Sequencing used CD4+ T cells from peripheral blood mononuclear cells, obtained in the second trimester of pregnancy. This sequence joins TRBV5-1 and TRBJ1-1; 7 bases are shared with TRBD1. Here the CDR3 DNA reads TGCGCCAGCAGCCCGGGACAGCGGGACACTGAAGCTTTCTTT. Encoded protein: CASSPGQRDTEAFF.